This T cell receptor (beta chain) is from a study of T cell changes during pregnancy in multiple sclerosis. Some clones are missing from TCRdb's copy, which holds only in-frame ones; the method was immunoSEQ multiplex PCR. This table has under 70,000 clones, roughly 92% appearing once. Trimming cost V 6 bases and J 1 base, with 10 bases left between them. Germline V gives CDR1 KGHSH, CDR2 LQKENI. The CDR3 is made up of 13 amino acids. This TCR was recovered from a female donor in good health, enrolled as a control in a pregnancy study. V and J are TRBV18 and TRBJ2-7, with a tentative D call TRBD2 (5 bases). Material: peripheral blood, obtained in the third trimester of pregnancy. CDR3 in amino acids: CASSPGGSYEQYF. For the CDR3, the DNA is TGTGCCAGCTCCCCCGGCGGGTCCTACGAGCAGTACTTC.